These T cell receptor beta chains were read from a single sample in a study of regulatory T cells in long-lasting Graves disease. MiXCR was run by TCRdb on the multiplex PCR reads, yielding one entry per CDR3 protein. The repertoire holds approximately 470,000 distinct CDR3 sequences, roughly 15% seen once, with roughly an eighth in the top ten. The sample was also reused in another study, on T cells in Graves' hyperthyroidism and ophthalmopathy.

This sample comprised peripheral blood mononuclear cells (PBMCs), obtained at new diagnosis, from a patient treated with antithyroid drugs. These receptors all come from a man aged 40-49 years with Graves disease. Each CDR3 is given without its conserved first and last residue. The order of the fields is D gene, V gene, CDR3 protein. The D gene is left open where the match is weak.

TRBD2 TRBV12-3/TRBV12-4 ASSSSSSGASTDTQY
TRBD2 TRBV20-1 SATGTTNTGELF
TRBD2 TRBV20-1 SARSGLAGVEQF
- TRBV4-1 ASSQDDSHYEQY
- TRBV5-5 ASSPYFDWTNEKLF
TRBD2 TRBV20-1 TVIIAGLPREDTQY
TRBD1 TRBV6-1 ASSHSGTGPYEQY
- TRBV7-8 ASSLSDNHNYEQY
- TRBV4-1 ASSQTFNGYT
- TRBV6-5 ASSYTQGYRKTQY
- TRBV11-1 ASKHSTDTQY
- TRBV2 ASNRDSYGYT
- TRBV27 ASSLQKAF
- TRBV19 ASSRGQYNTEAF
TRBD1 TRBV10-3 AIRSGTGEHEKLF
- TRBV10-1 ASPRIRDPNTGELF
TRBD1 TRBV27 ASSHRMPGQDEQF
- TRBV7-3 ASSLVAGGSNTGELF
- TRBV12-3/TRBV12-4 ASSLYSRETQY
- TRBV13 ASSDADENTEAF
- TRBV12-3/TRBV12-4 ASTFSGNEQF
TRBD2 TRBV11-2 ASIRGLASHEQF
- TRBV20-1 SAIWVSSYNEQF
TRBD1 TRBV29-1 SVDLGTGVRDTQY
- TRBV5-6 ASSSRAKNIQY
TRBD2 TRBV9 ASSSPGLVGEQF
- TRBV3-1 ASSLGGTFVYEQY
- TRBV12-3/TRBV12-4 ASENRRVTTGELF
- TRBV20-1 SARHLRTNYNEQF
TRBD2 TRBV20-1 SARGGVAGVHEQY
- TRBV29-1 SVERILADNEQF
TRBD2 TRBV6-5 ASSSAGTRPDTQY
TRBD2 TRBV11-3 ASSLDILGRDEQF
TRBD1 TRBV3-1 ASSQGLARTGAEAF
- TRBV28 ASSFPITGRYGYT
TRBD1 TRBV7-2 ASSFWTGTTGELF
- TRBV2 ASSERGYYYEQY
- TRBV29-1 SVAETPGGEQY
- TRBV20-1 SAHLGGPETQY
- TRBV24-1 ATSDFAGNTIY
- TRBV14 ASSPWTGKREQF
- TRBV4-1 ASSRSHRFDLAEAF
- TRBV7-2 ASSLVSRAPNYGYT